Below, 5 T cell receptor beta chains from the same sample are listed, as sequenced in a study of blood T cell repertoires in COVID-19. TCRdb's table, derived via immunoSEQ multiplex PCR, lists solely in-frame clones and lacks some. The data hold some 69,000 clones, with over 80% observed a single time. Sequenced material: peripheral blood. The receptor set was obtained from a man older than 75 with active or convalescent COVID-19.

The chain employs TRBV11-2 and TRBJ1-1; D is unresolved. Germline V gene data show CDR1 as SGHAT and CDR2 as FQNNGV. Trimming removed 4 bases at V and 1 base at J, with 7 bases between. The CDR3 spans 13 residues. The CDR3 bases are TGTGCCAGCAGCTCTCGGGAGAACACTGAAGCTTTCTTT. Its translation: CASSSRENTEAFF.

This clone was observed once. The V call is TRBV6-2 or TRBV6-3, the J call TRBJ1-1; no clear D gene. CDR1 and CDR2 (germline): MNHEY, SVGEGT. The CDR3 runs to 13 residues. V lost 0 bases and J 10 bases, leaving 12 bases between the germline ends. CDR3 bases: TGTGCCAGCAGTTACTCCGGGGTTGGCAGAGCTTTCTTT. Translation gives CASSYSGVGRAFF.

This clone has more than one count but fewer than ten. V is TRBV9 and J is TRBJ2-1, with D unclear. Between the trimmed V and J ends, which lost 0 bases and 9 bases, there was a span of 4 bases. Germline CDR1 is SGDLS and CDR2 is YYNGEE. CDR3 length: 11 residues. For the CDR3, the DNA is TGTGCCAGCAGCGTAGGGCCTGAGCAGTTCTTC. Its translation is CASSVGPEQFF.

The V gene is TRBV3-1 (or the pseudogene TRBV3-2), the J gene TRBJ2-5; perhaps TRBD1 as D (5 bases). There are 17 residues in the CDR3. Trimming stripped 1 base from V and 4 bases from J, with 19 bases between. Germline V gene lookup returns CDR1 LGHDT and CDR2 YNNKEL (reference sequence). The CDR3 here is CASSQVGQGRARETQYF. CDR3 DNA sequence: TGTGCCAGCAGCCAAGTTGGGCAGGGTAGGGCGCGAGAGACCCAGTACTTC.

J is TRBJ2-1 and V is TRBV20-1, with a tentative D call TRBD2 (6 bases). The CDR3 loop spans 13 amino acids. Looked up from germline, CDR1 is DFQATT and CDR2 is SNEGSKA (reference sequence). Trimming stripped 3 bases from V and 4 bases from J, with 10 bases between. CDR3 protein: CSASGGAYNEQFF. The CDR3, as DNA: TGCAGTGCTAGTGGCGGGGCATACAATGAGCAGTTCTTC.